This paragraph covers one TCR beta chain sequence. An expanded emulsion RT-PCR with primers for all TCR V genes paired CD8+ T cell chains. This record comes from a study of T cell repertoires in breast cancer. Background on the study: Tumors, lymph nodes and blood came from breast cancer patients, plus healthy blood.

A second nested PCR with blocking oligonucleotides suppressed unpaired genes. TCRdb redid the calling of the emulsion pairing reads with MiXCR, one entry per CDR3 protein. The sample has roughly 40,000 distinct CDR3 sequences, about 50% seen once. Germline assignment: CDR1 SGHNT and CDR2 YYREEE (reference sequence). CDR3 length: 14 residues. V dropped 4 bases and J dropped 7 bases, with 12 bases sitting between them. Sequencing input: CD8+ T cells. This clonotype was sampled from a pool of human donors with breast cancer or a healthy control (not recorded which). The chain has TRBV5-4 and TRBJ1-6; a weak D match, TRBD1 (5 bases). CDR3 DNA sequence: TGTGCCAGCAGCCCGTCGGGGACGAATTCACCCCTCCACTTT. This sequence encodes CASSPSGTNSPLHF.